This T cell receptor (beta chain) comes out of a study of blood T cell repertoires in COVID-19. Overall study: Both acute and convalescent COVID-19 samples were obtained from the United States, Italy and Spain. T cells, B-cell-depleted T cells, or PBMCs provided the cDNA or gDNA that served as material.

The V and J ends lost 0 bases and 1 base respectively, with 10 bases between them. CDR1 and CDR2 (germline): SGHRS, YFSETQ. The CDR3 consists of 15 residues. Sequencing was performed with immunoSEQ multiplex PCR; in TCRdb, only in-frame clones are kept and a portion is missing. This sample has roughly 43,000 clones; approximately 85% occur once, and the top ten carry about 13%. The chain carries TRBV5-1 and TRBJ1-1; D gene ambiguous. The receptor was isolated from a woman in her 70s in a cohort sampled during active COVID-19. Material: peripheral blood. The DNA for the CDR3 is TGCGCCAGCAGCTTGGAAATGGCGGCGAACACTGAAGCTTTCTTT. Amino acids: CASSLEMAANTEAFF.